The entry below describes one TCR beta chain. No antigen is known for it. Base quality data are lacking; no much larger clone is found one base away. This sample is part of a study of cytomegalovirus exposure and HLA in healthy donors (dated by TCRdb to 2016 to 2017). About the investigation overall: In an earlier analysis of some 610 of the donors, around 290 Gb of sequence data and 100 million or so unique TCR beta sequences from about 179 million T cells were reported. An early release that covered about 600 HLA-typed donors contained approximately 300 gigabases of sequencing data and tens of millions of unique TCR sequences. Of the 300 to 450 genotyped donors, less than 85% were placed in the genetic ancestry cluster associated with self-reported Caucasian donors. The aim of the study was to test whether cataloging public T cell receptors could identify signatures of past pathogen exposure. The study used immunosequencing to profile the T cell repertoires of approximately 640 subjects and linked those repertoires to cytomegalovirus serostatus. Besides the first cohort of 666 subjects, a separate validation cohort made up of 90 to 150 different subjects was used. The study combined high-throughput TCR immunosequencing, statistical association of individual TCRs with disease status, and machine learning to predict cytomegalovirus infection status. In a later analysis, previously published TCR beta repertoires from fewer than 750 donors were re-analyzed and high-resolution HLA genotyping was added so that TCR occurrence patterns could be studied. Rather than using new phenotypic data, the later analysis identified candidate immune exposures from TCR beta sequences and from how often those sequences occurred across donors. An earlier analysis of several hundred of the donors applied high-throughput TCR beta sequencing to assess whether each TCR beta V gene segment acted as functional or pseudogenic. Donor age, sex, ethnicity and CMV serostatus were compiled alongside the repertoire data. In a later genetic analysis, genome-wide SNP genotypes for about 60% of the 666 donors were used, and that subset was treated as a discovery cohort. Every repertoire in the discovery cohort had been generated on one and the same sequencing platform. Class I and class II HLA loci were covered by the typing at four-digit resolution. The number of donors typed differed by locus, with about 629-630 for A, B, C, DRB1 and DQB1, 522 for DQA1, 600 to 610 for DPA1, and approximately 470 for DPB1. Five DR-DQ haplotypes were handled as single units for association and clustering because linkage in the cohort was strong. Among some 400 genotyped donors of the cohort, an average of around 240,000 unique TCR beta nucleotide sequences was sequenced per donor, of which about 18% were non-productive. Summary of the overall study and its limitations: A few of the identified cytomegalovirus-associated TCR beta chains were confirmed in vitro to be specific for cytomegalovirus antigens. Some IMGT-functional V segments, including TRBV6-2 and TRBV6-3, could not be distinguished by the 87-base-pair reads and were therefore excluded. Most TCR sequences were seen in very few donors, while some public TCRs were found in many individuals. The cohort was sequenced for TCR beta chains only, and without alpha or paired-chain data the features that could be detected were limited. A later analysis associated 15,000 or so TCR beta sequences with specific HLA alleles at a false discovery rate of 0.05. A later genetic analysis reported fewer N-insertions in productive TCRs among donors in an Asian-associated ancestry cluster than the roughly 700-donor mean. The only immune exposure information available for the cohort was CMV serostatus. The study gave a list of about 160 TCR beta chains associated with cytomegalovirus. Compared with equally common non-associated chains, HLA-associated TCR beta chains in a later analysis were more clonally expanded and had lower generation probabilities. Because HLA typing was unavailable for some donors at each locus, only the typed subset was used in association tests. In a later analysis, TCR association rates were found to vary across HLA loci, with the most associated TCRs seen for DRB1 alleles and the fewest for HLA-C alleles. Most CMV-associated TCR beta chains appeared to be HLA-restricted in a later analysis, and the HLA associations seemed to be driven largely by CMV exposure. A further reported finding was that TCR beta sequences accurately predicted the HLA-A and HLA-B alleles for most subjects in the first cohort. A group of highly shared sequence variants was considered likely to be a technical artifact of the sequencing pipeline. Linkage disequilibrium might explain the correlated functional status among segregating V segments, but an unknown experimental factor could not be excluded. Broadly in line with IMGT annotations, most TCR beta V segments showed up in productive rearrangements about 90% or about 30% of the time in an earlier analysis of roughly 590 of the donors. Because counts were too low, about 18 rarely observed V segments, including chromosome 9 orphons, were excluded from the earlier analysis of some 590 of the donors. The authors suggested that the approach could potentially be extended to other disease states and immunological phenotypes. Several of the top co-occurrence clusters appeared to be linked to parvovirus B19, influenza, CMV and Epstein-Barr virus, according to a later analysis. Strong co-occurrence of HLA alleles, especially DR and DQ, made assigning TCR associations to individual alleles difficult. The classifier was reported to diagnose cytomegalovirus status with high specificity and sensitivity in both the original and validation cohorts. In a later genetic analysis, a missense DCLRE1C variant was associated with V-gene and J-gene trimming of TCR beta chains, and the association was replicated in an independent cohort. Presence/absence analyses assumed roughly uniform sequencing depth across donors, an assumption that may not hold.

The library came from the immunoSEQ multiplex PCR assay. For the multiplex PCR, a mixture combining 60 forward primers for TCR Vbeta segments and 13 reverse primers for TCR Jbeta segments was used. The CDR3 region of rearranged TCR beta genes was amplified from genomic DNA by a multiplex PCR assay. On the Illumina HiSeq System, the amplified TCR beta libraries were sequenced as 87-base-pair reads. The authors' pipeline ran thus. In a later analysis, tens of millions of unique TCR beta chains were counted across the approximately 640 repertoires, and roughly 11 million of these chains were shared by at least two donors. Raw reads were error-corrected and collapsed into unique sequences by a nearest-neighbor algorithm in which closely related sequences were merged to remove PCR and sequencing errors. CDR3 sequences were aligned to IMGT reference sequences to assign V, D and J gene segments. For a sequence to be retained, at least a six-nucleotide match to both a V gene segment and a J gene segment was required. Rearrangements were called productive when the CDR3 lacked stop codons and stayed in frame with V and J; all others were non-productive. CDR3 was defined by IMGT convention, running from the second conserved V-encoded cysteine to the conserved J-encoded phenylalanine. Sequences without an unambiguous match to a single V gene segment were excluded from the earlier analysis of about 600 of the donors. An earlier analysis of a few hundred of the donors called V segments functional above 56.7% productive rearrangements and segregating when the between-donor standard deviation exceeded 5%. To diagnose cytomegalovirus status from the catalog of TCR beta chain sequences, a statistical classification framework was built. In a later analysis, V and J genes were assigned by comparing TCR nucleotide sequences against IMGT/GENE-DB human TR gene sequences. The TCRdist pipeline was used in a later analysis to assign CDR3 sequences and most-parsimonious VDJ recombination scenarios. A later analysis defined each TCR beta chain by its CDR3 amino acid sequence plus V-gene family, and excluded reads lacking a unique V-gene family. In a later analysis, several hundred highly shared, low-generation-probability nucleotide sequences were removed to address suspected cross-contamination and a sequencing artifact. For each public chain, a later analysis derived a clonal expansion index from normalized ranks of inferred template counts within each repertoire. A later analysis computed generation probabilities with a VDJ recombination model fitted to out-of-frame rearrangements, and checked the results against IGoR. A later analysis scored TCR-TCR, TCR-HLA and TCR-CMV co-occurrence with hypergeometric tests, applying a repertoire-size bias correction to TCR pairs. False discovery rates were estimated in a later analysis by permuting HLA or CMV assignments 20 times. In a later analysis, co-occurring TCRs were grouped with DBSCAN, and TCRdist sequence similarity was added when clustering was performed within HLA-allele-positive subsets. Co-occurrence clustering excluded repertoires with fewer than 30,000 or more than 120,000 public chains, plus five with anomalous nucleotide sharing. TCRdb holds this immuneACCESS table with in-frame rearrangements only. Some clones are missing; in checked studies, unresolved V genes explain under half, and the rest has no known cause. V and J calls and clone size follow that table, whereas D and trimming were derived from the DNA. This sample gives around 120,000 clones in total; 50% to 65% of them show up just once. The ten largest account for over 8.5% of the sample.

In total, approximately 610 healthy bone marrow donors made up the cohort. All cohort members were sampled while nominally healthy, although unrecorded immune exposures were likely present. The donor tested CMV seropositive, placing the donor among the 250 to 350 seropositive members of the cohort. A peripheral blood sample was provided by each donor, and peripheral blood mononuclear cells were used for TCR beta sequencing. The Qiagen DNeasy Blood Extraction Kit was used to extract genomic DNA from the blood cell samples. The junction shows trimming of 8 bases on V and 6 bases on J, plus 15 bases between the germline ends. CDR1 and CDR2, per the germline V gene (reference sequence), are SGHNT and YYREEE. The CDR3 covers 13 residues, taking in both the cysteine and the phenylalanine. The entry retains the CDR3 DNA only, 39 bases that are in frame from base 1.

The sample taken for sequencing was PBMCs. This TCR was sampled from a woman aged 40-49 years in good health and CMV-seropositive. The sequence is built from TRBV5-4 and TRBJ1-3; TRBD1 is a possible D gene, resting on 5 matching bases. The CDR3 reads CASQIEQENTIYF. The DNA reads TGTGCCAGTCAAATTGAACAGGAAAACACCATATATTTT. The reference TRBV5-4 and TRBJ1-3 proteins fill in what lies around the CDR3, so the full variable domain reads ETGVTQSPTHLIKTRGQQVTLRCSSQSGHNTVSWYQQALGQGPQFIFQYYREEENGRGNFPPRFSGLQFPNYSSELNVNALELDDSALYLCASQIEQENTIYFGEGSWLTVV.